Presented here are 2 T cell receptor beta chains from one specimen sequenced in a study of cytomegalovirus exposure and HLA in healthy donors (dated by TCRdb to between 2016 and 2019). Libraries were built with the immunoSEQ multiplex PCR assay. A mixture of 60 forward primers for TCR Vbeta segments and 13 reverse primers for TCR Jbeta segments was used in the multiplex PCR. TCRdb took this table from immuneACCESS and kept in-frame rearrangements with V and J called. Such tables lack part of the clones; where checked against another copy, unresolved V genes explain under half of the gap, and the rest is unexplained. The sample profile shows some 190,000 clones; 75% to 85% of them were found once. Jointly, the top ten make up roughly 1.6% of the sample. Sequenced input: PBMCs. The receptors here all came from a woman aged 50 to 60 in good health and CMV-seronegative.

V is TRBV7-8 and J is TRBJ2-1, with TRBD1 matching 7 bases. The length of the CDR3 is 13 residues. The germline V gene has CDR1 SGHVS and CDR2 FQNEAQ. Trimming at V came to 5 bases and at J to 9 bases, leaving 7 bases not matched to a gene. The CDR3 coding sequence is TGTGCCAGCAGCCCCTCTAAGGGGGCTGAGCAGTTCTTC. Translation: CASSPSKGAEQFF.

This chain uses TRBV11-2 with TRBJ2-1; a possible D gene is TRBD2 (5 bases). V dropped 5 bases and J dropped 10 bases, with 15 bases sitting between them. This CDR3 has 13 residues. CDR1 is SGHAT and CDR2 is FQNNGV in the germline V gene. Here the CDR3 reads CASSPLVRAEQFF. For the CDR3, the DNA is TGTGCCAGCAGCCCACTGGTGAGGGCGGAGCAGTTCTTC.